This T cell receptor beta chain was documented in a study of T cells after yellow fever vaccination. One entry per CDR3 protein, called by TCRdb with MiXCR from the 5' RACE reads. Of a few hundred thousand distinct CDR3 sequences listed, around an eighth are singletons. Germline CDR1 and CDR2: DFQATT and SNEGSKA (reference sequence). CDR3 size: 13 residues. Trimming shortened V by 5 bases and J by 7 bases, and 12 bases separated the two germline ends. The sequence was collected from a man between 18 and 35 years old who received the YFV17D yellow fever vaccine. The input for sequencing was CD4+ T cells sorted from PBMCs, taken 15 days after the yellow fever booster vaccination. The chain employs TRBV20-1 and TRBJ1-6; D unclear. Written as DNA, the CDR3 is TGCAGTGCTTCTGGCGGGTGGAATTCACCCCTCCACTTT. Translating gives CSASGGWNSPLHF.